This record concerns one T cell receptor (beta chain) sequence. The antigen is undetermined. V lost 5 bases to trimming and J lost 2 bases, with 10 bases between them. Germline V lookup: CDR1 SGHTA, CDR2 FQGNSA. This CDR3 region has 14 residues. Investigators spread the genomic DNA of each subset evenly over several immunoSEQ plates. Roughly 30,000 T cell genomes (around 190 ng DNA) went into each sorted-subset replicate. The authors' processing: Quality scores were absent from the junction-only immunoSEQ sequences, so filtering differed. Libraries were prepared by immunoSEQ multiplex PCR; TCRdb keeps only in-frame clonotypes and omits some of them. The DNA gave D and trimming, while V, J and clone size come from that table. The sample carries about 1.1 million clones, 60% to 85% recorded once. This entry comes from a study of shared clonotypes between healthy human individuals. General study results and limits: Sequencing of the sorted subsets was shown by rarefaction to be incomplete despite large depth.

Sequencing was carried out using memory CD4+ T cells from PBMCs. Subset indicated: CD45RA-negative fraction. This sequence was found in a man younger than 35 in good health. Some clones in this sample may be carry-over from other donors' samples. This sequence joins TRBV7-2 and TRBJ1-3; D is unclear. CDR3 amino acids: CASSPGGAGNTIYF. CDR3 nucleotide sequence: TGTGCCAGCAGCCCGGGCGGCGCTGGAAACACCATATATTTT.